A single sample gave rise to the 26 T cell receptor beta chains below, sequenced in a study of T-cell reconstitution after alpha-beta-depleted transplantation in children. Molecular barcoding with unique molecular identifiers was used for the TCRbeta library. TCRdb ran MiXCR on the PCR reads and lists one entry per CDR3 protein. This sample has about 460,000 distinct CDR3 sequences, with about 10% found just once. This specimen was PBMCs, taken before TCRalphabeta/CD19-depleted stem cell transplant. These receptors were collected from a child aged 2 to 15 with inherited bone marrow failure, due to receive a stem cell transplant.

This clonotype has a count of ten or more. The chain links TRBV7-6 to TRBJ2-5; D tentatively reads TRBD1 or TRBD2 (5 bases each). Trimming removed 0 bases from V and 5 bases from J, with 16 bases in between. CDR1 SGHVS and CDR2 FNYEAQ come from the germline V gene. This CDR3 has 16 amino acids. The CDR3 DNA sequence: TGTGCCAGCAGCTTAGCCGGGACCCCCGGTTTGGAGACCCAGTACTTC. Amino acid sequence: CASSLAGTPGLETQYF.

This sequence joins TRBV4-1 and TRBJ2-1, with TRBD2 as a possible D gene (6 bases). The V gene lost 0 bases and the J gene lost 5 bases, with 23 bases spanning the gap. Germline V lookup: CDR1 MGHRA, CDR2 YSYEKL. The CDR3 loop spans 19 amino acids. The CDR3 sequence: CASSQDAPGVGRFDNEQFF. DNA of the CDR3: TGCGCCAGCAGCCAAGATGCCCCGGGGGTCGGCAGATTCGACAATGAGCAGTTCTTC.

This clonotype was counted many times. The CDR3 is CASSYSIRGSTGNTIYF. CDR3 DNA sequence: TGTGCCAGCAGTTACTCGATCCGGGGCTCTACTGGAAACACCATATATTTT. V gene TRBV6-2 or TRBV6-3 combines with J gene TRBJ1-3; a possible D gene is TRBD1 (5 bases). CDR1 and CDR2 (germline): MNHEY, SVGEGT. The CDR3 totals 17 residues. Trimming removed 0 bases from V and 2 bases from J, with 14 bases in between.

This clonotype has only a few counts. The V gene is TRBV30, the J gene TRBJ2-7; D is unresolved. Germline V gene lookup returns CDR1 GTSNPN and CDR2 SVGIG (reference sequence). The CDR3 is 13 residues long. V lost 3 bases, J lost 3 bases, and 12 bases lay in between. DNA of the CDR3: TGTGCCTGGAGCGGAACCTCGGTCTACGAGCAGTACTTC. Residues: CAWSGTSVYEQYF.

The chain has TRBV27 and TRBJ2-2; D uncertain. Trimming pared 5 bases from V and 6 bases from J, leaving 7 bases between. The CDR3 covers 12 residues. Germline-derived CDR1 and CDR2 are MNHEY and SMNVEV (reference sequence). DNA of the CDR3: TGTGCCAGCAGTCTCTTACCCGGGGAGCTGTTTTTT. Translated, it gives CASSLLPGELFF.

The chain's CDR3 is CASSPRGTSGISYNEQFF. In nucleotides, the CDR3 is TGTGCCAGCAGTCCAAGGGGGACTAGCGGGATTTCCTACAATGAGCAGTTCTTC. The V and J genes are TRBV27 and TRBJ2-1; 13 positions agree with TRBD2. Germline assignment: CDR1 MNHEY and CDR2 SMNVEV (reference sequence). CDR3 size: 18 residues. Unmatched junction bases numbered 8, after V lost 5 bases and J lost 1 base.

This clonotype was seen more than once but under ten times. CDR3 amino acids: CSASVGGNQPQHF. DNA of the CDR3: TGCAGTGCTAGTGTAGGGGGCAATCAGCCCCAGCATTTT. The gene calls are TRBV20-1 and TRBJ1-5; possibly TRBD1 for D (5 bases). Looked up from germline, CDR1 is DFQATT and CDR2 is SNEGSKA (reference sequence). The CDR3 runs 13 residues. V was trimmed by 3 bases and J by 2 bases, leaving 8 bases between them.

The genes are TRBV27 and TRBJ2-7; 11 positions agree with TRBD1. V was pared by 3 bases and J by 6 bases, with 7 bases of the junction left unmatched. The CDR3 is 15 residues long. The germline CDR1 and CDR2 sequences are MNHEY and SMNVEV (reference sequence). The CDR3 coding sequence is TGTGCCAGCAGTTTTTGGCGGACAGGGGGCTCCGAGCAGTACTTC. Translation gives CASSFWRTGGSEQYF.

Many counts were recorded for this clonotype. The genes are TRBV12-3 or TRBV12-4 and TRBJ2-3, with a tentative D call TRBD2 (6 bases). V was trimmed by 3 bases and J by 4 bases, leaving 11 bases between them. This CDR3 has 14 residues. The DNA for the CDR3 is TGTGCCAGCAGTTTTTTCGGGAGAGCAGATACGCAGTATTTT. Residues: CASSFFGRADTQYF.

This clonotype has a count of ten or more. J is TRBJ2-7 and V is TRBV29-1; no definite D call. The CDR3 extends over 12 amino acids. V was trimmed by 3 bases and J by 3 bases, leaving 9 bases between them. Per germline, CDR1 SQVTM and CDR2 ANQGSEA. The CDR3 loop is CSVEGQSYEQYF. CDR3 nucleotide sequence: TGCAGCGTTGAGGGCCAGAGCTACGAGCAGTACTTC.

This clonotype was counted only a few times. The chain uses TRBV12-5 and TRBJ2-1; 7 bases match TRBD2. Trimming at V came to 5 bases and at J to 7 bases, leaving 8 bases not matched to a gene. The CDR3 spans 14 residues. The germline V gene encodes CDR1 LGHNT and CDR2 FRNRAP. CDR3 loop: CASGVQRDGNEQFF. In nucleotides, the CDR3 is TGTGCTAGTGGTGTCCAGCGGGACGGTAATGAGCAGTTCTTC.

This clonotype was counted many times. J is TRBJ2-5 and V is TRBV28; D may be TRBD1 or TRBD2 (5 bases each). The CDR3 totals 14 residues. Per germline, CDR1 MDHEN and CDR2 SYDVKM. Trimming stripped 10 bases from V and 1 base from J, with 16 bases between. CDR3 coding DNA: TGTGCCACGGGAACCTGGGACCCCCAAGAGACCCAGTACTTC. Its translation: CATGTWDPQETQYF. The full variable domain, its missing parts supplied by reference TRBV28 and TRBJ2-5, is DVKVTQSSRYLVKRTGEKVFLECVQDMDHENMFWYRQDPGLGLRLIYFSYDVKMKEKGDIPEGYSVSREKKERFSLILESASTNQTSMYLCATGTWDPQETQYFGPGTRLLVL.

This clonotype was counted at least ten times. The J gene is TRBJ2-7, the V gene TRBV7-2; TRBD2 matches at 7 bases. CDR3 size: 15 residues. V lost 5 bases and J lost 1; bases outside the gene matches: 8. Germline lookup yields CDR1 SGHTA and CDR2 FQGNSA. The CDR3 DNA reads as TGTGCCAGCAGCAGAAAGACTAGCTGGTCCTACGAGCAGTACTTC. Protein: CASSRKTSWSYEQYF.

This clonotype was recorded many times. The chain is built from TRBV4-3 and TRBJ1-2; the D is unclear. The CDR3 runs 15 residues. Trimming left V 0 bases short and J 3 bases short, with 11 bases between. The germline V gene encodes CDR1 LGHNA and CDR2 YSLEER. CDR3: CASSQEGLYDYGYTF. DNA for the CDR3: TGCGCCAGCAGCCAAGAAGGGCTCTACGACTATGGCTACACCTTC.

This clonotype has more than one count but fewer than ten. V usage is TRBV12-3 or TRBV12-4 and J usage is TRBJ2-7; D ambiguous. Trimming left V 3 bases short and J 0 bases short, with 6 bases between. The CDR3 has 13 amino acids. The CDR3 DNA reads as TGTGCCAGCAGTTTCCTTCCCTCCTACGAGCAGTACTTC. Encoded protein: CASSFLPSYEQYF.

This clonotype was seen ten or more times. The gene calls are TRBV4-2 and TRBJ2-7; 8 positions agree with TRBD1. This CDR3 has 15 residues. Germline V lookup: CDR1 LGHNA, CDR2 YNFKEQ. Trimming removed 1 base from V and 3 bases from J; junction bases left unmatched: 5. Here the CDR3 reads CASSQGQGANYEQYF. For the CDR3, the DNA is TGTGCCAGCAGCCAAGGTCAGGGGGCTAACTACGAGCAGTACTTC.

At least ten counts were recorded for this clonotype. This chain links TRBV20-1 with TRBJ2-7; 7 bases map to TRBD1. The germline gives CDR1 DFQATT, CDR2 SNEGSKA (reference sequence). The J segment lost 0 bases and the V segment lost 4 bases, leaving 3 bases of the junction unmatched. The CDR3 length is 13 residues. The CDR3 DNA sequence: TGCAGTGCTACGGACAGGTACTCCTACGAGCAGTACTTC. Its translation is CSATDRYSYEQYF.

This clonotype has a count of ten or more. The chain is built from TRBV27 and TRBJ2-3; TRBD2 aligns across 9 bases. V lost 3 bases and J lost 4; bases outside the gene matches: 5. This CDR3 is built from 15 residues. The germline V gene has CDR1 MNHEY and CDR2 SMNVEV (reference sequence). In DNA, the CDR3 is TGTGCCAGCAGTTTGTGGACTAGCGAGGCAGATACGCAGTATTTT. This codes for CASSLWTSEADTQYF.

On this clonotype: A much larger clone lies a single base off, so this may be a read error. The chain has TRBV12-3 or TRBV12-4 and TRBJ2-7; D is undetermined. The CDR3 is made up of 13 amino acids. V dropped 4 bases and J dropped 7 bases, with 14 bases sitting between them. In DNA, the CDR3 is TGTGCCAGCAGTTCGAGTCCCGGGTGGGAGCAGTACTTC. Encoded protein: CASSSSPGWEQYF.

The sample holds many counts of this clonotype. This sequence joins TRBV6-2 or TRBV6-3 and TRBJ2-2; tentative D call: TRBD1 (5 bases). Between the trimmed V and J ends, which lost 7 bases and 6 bases, there was a span of 9 bases. The CDR3 has 12 amino acids. Germline values: CDR1 MNHEY, CDR2 SVGEGT. CDR3 nucleotides: TGTGCCAGCACCCAGGGTCCCGGGGAGCTGTTTTTT. This sequence encodes CASTQGPGELFF.

This clonotype came up many times. As DNA, the CDR3 is TGCAGTGCTAGAGCGGGAGGGCCGTCCGAGCAGTACTTC. Amino acid sequence: CSARAGGPSEQYF. V is TRBV20-1 and J is TRBJ2-7; TRBD2 aligns across 8 bases. The CDR3 totals 13 residues. From germline, CDR1 is DFQATT and CDR2 SNEGSKA (reference sequence). The V and J ends lost 1 base and 6 bases, in that order; junction bases with no gene match: 5.

This clonotype was picked up many times. The V gene is TRBV20-1, the J gene TRBJ2-7; D might be TRBD2 (5 bases). The CDR3 is 14 residues long. The germline V and J ends were trimmed by 5 bases and 3 bases, with 17 bases remaining between them. Germline lookup yields CDR1 DFQATT and CDR2 SNEGSKA (reference sequence). The CDR3 bases are TGCAGTGCTTTAGCCCCCACTAGAGTCTACGAGCAGTACTTC. Protein sequence: CSALAPTRVYEQYF.

This clonotype has ten or more counts. The chain links TRBV21-1 to TRBJ2-1; the table's D call TRBD1 went unverified against the DNA. TRBV21-1 is tagged as a pseudogene. The CDR3 totals 20 residues. In DNA form, the CDR3 reads TGTGCCAGCAGCAAACGATGGAAACCACTTCGATGTCCCCCTTACAATGAGCAGTTCTTC. Protein: CASSKRWKPLRCPPYNEQFF.

The sample holds many counts of this clonotype. One end of the junction fails to match germline, which may point to a read error. The CDR3, as DNA: TGTGCCAGCAGCTTAATTGACAGGGGGGCGCTGTTTTTT. It yields the protein CASSLIDRGALFF. The chain is built from TRBV7-2 and TRBJ2-2; 9 bases line up with TRBD1. The CDR3 length is 13 residues. The germline V gene encodes CDR1 SGHTA and CDR2 FQGNSA.

This chain joins TRBV27 and TRBJ2-2; D is uncertain. This CDR3 is 18 amino acids long. V was pared by 3 bases and J by 0 bases, with 17 bases between. CDR1 and CDR2 from the germline V gene are MNHEY and SMNVEV (reference sequence). In nucleotides, the CDR3 is TGTGCCAGCAGTTTGCCCCCGAGGAACTCCGCGAACACCGGGGAGCTGTTTTTT. This sequence encodes CASSLPPRNSANTGELFF.

This clonotype was detected ten times or more. The CDR3: CASSRRGASTDTQYF. CDR3 nucleotides: TGCGCCAGCAGCCGCAGGGGGGCGAGCACAGATACGCAGTATTTT. V usage is TRBV5-1 and J usage is TRBJ2-3; weak D call: TRBD1 (7 bases). CDR3 size: 15 residues. The V gene lost 4 bases and the J gene lost 0 bases, with 12 bases spanning the gap. CDR1 and CDR2 (germline): SGHRS, YFSETQ.